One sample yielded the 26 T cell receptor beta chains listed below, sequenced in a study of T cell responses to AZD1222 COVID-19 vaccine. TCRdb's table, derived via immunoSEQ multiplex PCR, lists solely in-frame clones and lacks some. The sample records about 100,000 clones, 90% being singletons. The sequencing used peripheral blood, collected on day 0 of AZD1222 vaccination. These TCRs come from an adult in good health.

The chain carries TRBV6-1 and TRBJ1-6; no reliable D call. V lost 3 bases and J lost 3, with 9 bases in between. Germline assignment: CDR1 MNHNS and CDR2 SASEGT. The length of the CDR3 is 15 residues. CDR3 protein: CASSDGTGYNSPLHF. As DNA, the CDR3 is TGTGCCAGCAGTGACGGAACGGGCTATAATTCACCCCTCCACTTT.

Here the CDR3 reads CASQGEANTEAFF. CDR3 nucleotides: TGTGCCAGCCAGGGGGAAGCGAACACTGAAGCTTTCTTT. This chain connects TRBV4-2 to TRBJ1-1; TRBD1 agrees at 7 bases. This CDR3 comprises 13 residues. Per the germline V gene, CDR1 is LGHNA and CDR2 is YNFKEQ. With V trimmed by 8 bases and J by 1 base, 4 bases remained unmatched.

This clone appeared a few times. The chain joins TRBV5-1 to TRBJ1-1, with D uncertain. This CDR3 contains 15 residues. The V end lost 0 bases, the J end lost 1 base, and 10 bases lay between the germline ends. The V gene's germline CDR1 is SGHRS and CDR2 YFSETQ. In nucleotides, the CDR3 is TGCGCCAGCAGCTTGGTCGGAGTGCCGAACACTGAAGCTTTCTTT. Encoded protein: CASSLVGVPNTEAFF.

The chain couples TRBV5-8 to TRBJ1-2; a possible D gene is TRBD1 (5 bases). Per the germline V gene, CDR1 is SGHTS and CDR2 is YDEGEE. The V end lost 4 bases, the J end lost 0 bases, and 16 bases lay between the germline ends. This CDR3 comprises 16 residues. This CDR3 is CASSRIWDPTNYGYTF. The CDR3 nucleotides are TGTGCCAGCAGCCGGATTTGGGACCCAACTAACTATGGCTACACCTTC.

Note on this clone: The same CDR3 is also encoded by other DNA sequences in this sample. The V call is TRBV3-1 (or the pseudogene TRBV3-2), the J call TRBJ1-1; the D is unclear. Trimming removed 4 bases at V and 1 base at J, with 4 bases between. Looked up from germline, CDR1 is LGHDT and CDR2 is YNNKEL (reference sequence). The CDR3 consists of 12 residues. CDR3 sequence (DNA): TGTGCCAGCAGCCGGGGGAACACTGAAGCTTTCTTT. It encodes CASSRGNTEAFF.

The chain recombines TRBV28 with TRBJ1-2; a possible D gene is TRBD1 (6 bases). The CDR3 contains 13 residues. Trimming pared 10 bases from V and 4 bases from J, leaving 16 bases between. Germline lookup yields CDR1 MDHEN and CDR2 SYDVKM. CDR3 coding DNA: TGTGCCACCACCAGGGGTTGGGGCTATGGCTACACCTTC. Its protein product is CATTRGWGYGYTF.

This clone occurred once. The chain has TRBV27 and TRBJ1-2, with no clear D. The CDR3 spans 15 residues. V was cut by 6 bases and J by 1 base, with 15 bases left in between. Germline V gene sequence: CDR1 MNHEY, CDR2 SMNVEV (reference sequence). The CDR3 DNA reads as TGTGCCAGCAGCCCCACACCGGGAGGTAACTATGGCTACACCTTC. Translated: CASSPTPGGNYGYTF.

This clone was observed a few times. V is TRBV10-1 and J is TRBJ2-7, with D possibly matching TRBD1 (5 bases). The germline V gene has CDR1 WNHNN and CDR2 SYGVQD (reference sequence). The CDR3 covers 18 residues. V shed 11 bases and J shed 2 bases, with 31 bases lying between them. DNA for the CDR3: TGCGCCCCCAGATGGGGTTACCGTAGACAGTCTAAGACCTACGAGCAGTACTTC. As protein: CAPRWGYRRQSKTYEQYF.

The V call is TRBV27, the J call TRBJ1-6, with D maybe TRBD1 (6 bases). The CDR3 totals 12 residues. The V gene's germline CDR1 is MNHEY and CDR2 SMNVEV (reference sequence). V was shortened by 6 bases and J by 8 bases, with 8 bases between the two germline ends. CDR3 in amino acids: CASRQGYSPLHF. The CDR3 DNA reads TGTGCCAGCAGACAGGGATATTCACCCCTCCACTTT.

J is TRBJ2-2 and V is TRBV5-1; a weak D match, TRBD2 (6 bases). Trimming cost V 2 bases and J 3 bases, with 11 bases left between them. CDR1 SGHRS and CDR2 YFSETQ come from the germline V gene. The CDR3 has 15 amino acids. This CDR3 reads CASSLGSGDTGELFF. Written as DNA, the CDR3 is TGCGCCAGCAGCTTAGGTAGCGGCGACACCGGGGAGCTGTTTTTT.

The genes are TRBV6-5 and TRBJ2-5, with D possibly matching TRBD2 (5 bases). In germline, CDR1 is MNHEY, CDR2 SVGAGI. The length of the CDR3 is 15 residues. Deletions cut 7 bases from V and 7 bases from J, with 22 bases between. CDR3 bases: TGTGCCAGCATCGACGCCGCCGGGATCCCAGGGACCCAGTACTTC. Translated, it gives CASIDAAGIPGTQYF.

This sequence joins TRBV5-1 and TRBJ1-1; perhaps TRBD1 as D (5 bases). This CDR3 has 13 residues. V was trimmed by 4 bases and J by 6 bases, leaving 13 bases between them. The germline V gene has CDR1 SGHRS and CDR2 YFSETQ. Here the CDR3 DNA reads TGCGCCAGCAGCGACGGACAATACGCTGAAGCTTTCTTT. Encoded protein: CASSDGQYAEAFF.

The CDR3 region has the DNA TGTGCCAGCAGCCAATTTCACGGGGGCCGAACTGAAGCTTTCTTT. Amino acids: CASSQFHGGRTEAFF. This chain links TRBV11-1 with TRBJ1-1, with D perhaps TRBD1 (6 bases). Germline V lookup: CDR1 SGHAT, CDR2 FQDESV (reference sequence). The CDR3 spans 15 residues. V lost 5 bases to trimming and J lost 5 bases, with 18 bases between them. The entire variable domain, with the rest obtained from reference TRBV11-1 and TRBJ1-1, is as follows: EAEVAQSPRYKITEKSQAVAFWCDPISGHATLYWYRQILGQGPELLVQFQDESVVDDSQLPKDRFSAERLKGVDSTLKIQPAELGDSAMYLCASSQFHGGRTEAFFGQGTRLTVV.

CDR3 nucleotides: TGTGCCAGCGAGGGACTAGCGGGGGGCACCGGGGAGCTGTTTTTT. Its protein is CASEGLAGGTGELFF. The V and J genes are TRBV2 and TRBJ2-2; TRBD2 agrees at 15 bases. Germline CDR1 reads SNHLY; CDR2 reads FYNNEI. CDR3 length equals 15 residues. V was pared by 8 bases and J by 4 bases, with 2 bases of the junction left unmatched.

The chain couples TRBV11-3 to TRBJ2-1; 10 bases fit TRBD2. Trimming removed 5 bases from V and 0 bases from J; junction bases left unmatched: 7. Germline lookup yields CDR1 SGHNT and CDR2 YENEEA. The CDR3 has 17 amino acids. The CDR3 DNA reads TGTGCCAGCAGCCCTACGCGACTAGCGGGCTCCTACAATGAGCAGTTCTTC. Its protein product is CASSPTRLAGSYNEQFF.

CDR3 in amino acids: CASTGRRSEGYTF. The CDR3, as DNA: TGTGCCAGCACGGGGAGGAGGAGCGAAGGCTACACCTTC. The rearrangement links TRBV2 to TRBJ1-2; D is uncertain. The V gene lost 7 bases and the J gene lost 8 bases, with 17 bases spanning the gap. The germline CDR1 and CDR2 sequences are SNHLY and FYNNEI. CDR3 size: 13 residues.

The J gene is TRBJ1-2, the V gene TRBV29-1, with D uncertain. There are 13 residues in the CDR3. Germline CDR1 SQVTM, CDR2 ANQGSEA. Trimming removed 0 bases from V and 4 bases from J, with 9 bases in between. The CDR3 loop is CSVEDRWSYGYTF. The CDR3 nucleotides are TGCAGCGTTGAAGATCGGTGGAGCTATGGCTACACCTTC. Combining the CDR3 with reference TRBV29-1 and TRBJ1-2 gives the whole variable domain SAVISQKPSRDICQRGTSLTIQCQVDSQVTMMFWYRQQPGQSLTLIATANQGSEATYESGFVIDKFPISRPNLTFSTLTVSNMSPEDSSIYLCSVEDRWSYGYTFGSGTRLTVV.

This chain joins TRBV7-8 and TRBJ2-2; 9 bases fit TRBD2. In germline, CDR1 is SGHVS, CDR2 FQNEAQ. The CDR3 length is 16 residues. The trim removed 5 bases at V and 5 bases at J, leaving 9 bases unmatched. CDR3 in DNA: TGTGCCAGCAGCCCTGGACTAGCGTCGGGGACCGGGGAGCTGTTTTTT. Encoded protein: CASSPGLASGTGELFF.

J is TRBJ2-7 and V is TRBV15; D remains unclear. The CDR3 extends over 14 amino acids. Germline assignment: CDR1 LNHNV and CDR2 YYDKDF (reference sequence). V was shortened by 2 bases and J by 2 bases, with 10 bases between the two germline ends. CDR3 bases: TGTGCCACCAGCAGAAAGGGCGACACCTACGAGCAGTACTTC. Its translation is CATSRKGDTYEQYF.

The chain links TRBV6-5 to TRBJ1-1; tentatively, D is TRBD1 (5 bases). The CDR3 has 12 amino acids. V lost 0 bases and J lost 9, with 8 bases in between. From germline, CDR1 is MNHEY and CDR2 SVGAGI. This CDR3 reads CASSYSGQKAFF. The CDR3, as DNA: TGTGCCAGCAGTTACTCGGGGCAGAAAGCTTTCTTT.

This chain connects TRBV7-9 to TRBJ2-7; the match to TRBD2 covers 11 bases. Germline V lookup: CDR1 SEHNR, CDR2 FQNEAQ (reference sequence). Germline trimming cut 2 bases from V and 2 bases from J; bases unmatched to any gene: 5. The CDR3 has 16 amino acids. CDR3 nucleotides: TGTGCCAGCAGCTTAAGTACGGGACTAGCGGCCTACGAGCAGTACTTC. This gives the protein CASSLSTGLAAYEQYF.

Here the CDR3 reads CASSLRREKLFF. DNA for the CDR3: TGTGCCAGCAGTTTGAGGAGGGAAAAACTGTTTTTT. This rearrangement joins TRBV5-6 to TRBJ1-4; D is uncertain. V was cut by 5 bases and J by 8 bases, with 10 bases left in between. Germline V gives CDR1 SGHDT, CDR2 YYEEEE. The CDR3 has 12 residues.

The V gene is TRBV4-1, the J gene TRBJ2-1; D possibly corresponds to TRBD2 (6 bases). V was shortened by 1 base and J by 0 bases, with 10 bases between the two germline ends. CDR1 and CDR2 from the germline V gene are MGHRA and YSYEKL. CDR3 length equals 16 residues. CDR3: CASSQVSGDSYNEQFF. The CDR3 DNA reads TGCGCCAGCAGCCAAGTTTCGGGGGACTCCTACAATGAGCAGTTCTTC.

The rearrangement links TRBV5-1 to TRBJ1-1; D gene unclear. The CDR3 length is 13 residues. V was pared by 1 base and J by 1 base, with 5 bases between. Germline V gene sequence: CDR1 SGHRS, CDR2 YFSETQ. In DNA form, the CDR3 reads TGCGCCAGCAGCTTGACTGGGAACACTGAAGCTTTCTTT. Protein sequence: CASSLTGNTEAFF.

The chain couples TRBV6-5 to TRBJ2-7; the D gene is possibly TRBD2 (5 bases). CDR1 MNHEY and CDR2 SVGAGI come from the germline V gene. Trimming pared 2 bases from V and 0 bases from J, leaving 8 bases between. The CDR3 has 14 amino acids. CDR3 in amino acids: CASSYGSGSYEQYF. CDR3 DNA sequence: TGTGCCAGCAGTTACGGCAGCGGCTCCTACGAGCAGTACTTC.

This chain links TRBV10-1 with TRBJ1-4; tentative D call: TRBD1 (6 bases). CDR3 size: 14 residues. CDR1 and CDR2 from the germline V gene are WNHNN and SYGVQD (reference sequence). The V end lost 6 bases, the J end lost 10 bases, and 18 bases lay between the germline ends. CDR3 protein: CASSLTPGVGKLFF. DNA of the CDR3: TGCGCCAGCAGCCTGACACCAGGGGTCGGAAAACTGTTTTTT.